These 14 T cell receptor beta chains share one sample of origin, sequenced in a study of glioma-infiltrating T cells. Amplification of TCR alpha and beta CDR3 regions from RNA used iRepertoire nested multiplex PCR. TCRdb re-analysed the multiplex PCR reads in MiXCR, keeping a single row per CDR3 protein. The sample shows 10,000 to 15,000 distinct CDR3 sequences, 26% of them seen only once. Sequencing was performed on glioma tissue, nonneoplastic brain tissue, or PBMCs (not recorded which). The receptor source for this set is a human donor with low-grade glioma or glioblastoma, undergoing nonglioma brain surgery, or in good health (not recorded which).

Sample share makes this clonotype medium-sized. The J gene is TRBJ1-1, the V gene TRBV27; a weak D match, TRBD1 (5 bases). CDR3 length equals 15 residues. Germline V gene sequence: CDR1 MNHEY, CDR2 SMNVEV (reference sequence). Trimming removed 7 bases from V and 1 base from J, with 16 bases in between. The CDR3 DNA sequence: TGTGCCAGCATCCCAGGGTCTCGGGGGAACACTGAAGCTTTCTTT. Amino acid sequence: CASIPGSRGNTEAFF.

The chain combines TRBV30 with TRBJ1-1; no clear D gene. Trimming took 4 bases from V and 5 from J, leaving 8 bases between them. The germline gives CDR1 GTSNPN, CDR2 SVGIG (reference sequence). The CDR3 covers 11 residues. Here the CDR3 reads CAWMRVTEAFF. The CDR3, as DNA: TGTGCCTGGATGAGGGTGACTGAAGCTTTCTTT.

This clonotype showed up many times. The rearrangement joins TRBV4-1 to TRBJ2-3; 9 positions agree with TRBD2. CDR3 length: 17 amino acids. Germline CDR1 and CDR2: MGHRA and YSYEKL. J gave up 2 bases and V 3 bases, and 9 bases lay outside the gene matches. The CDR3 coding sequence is TGCGCCAGCAGCCAGGCGGAGCGGGAGGCCCCCACAGATACGCAGTATTTT. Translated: CASSQAEREAPTDTQYF.

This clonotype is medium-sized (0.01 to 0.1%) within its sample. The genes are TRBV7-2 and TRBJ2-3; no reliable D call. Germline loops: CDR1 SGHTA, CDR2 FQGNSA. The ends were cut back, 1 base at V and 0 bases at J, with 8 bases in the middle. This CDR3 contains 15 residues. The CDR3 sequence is CASSLDGYSTDTQYF. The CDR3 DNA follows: TGTGCCAGCAGCTTAGACGGGTATAGCACAGATACGCAGTATTTT. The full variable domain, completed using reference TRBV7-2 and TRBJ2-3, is GAGVSQSPSNKVTEKGKDVELRCDPISGHTALYWYRQSLGQGLEFLIYFQGNSAPDKSGLPSDRFSAERTGGSVSTLTIQRTQQEDSAVYLCASSLDGYSTDTQYFGPGTRLTVL.

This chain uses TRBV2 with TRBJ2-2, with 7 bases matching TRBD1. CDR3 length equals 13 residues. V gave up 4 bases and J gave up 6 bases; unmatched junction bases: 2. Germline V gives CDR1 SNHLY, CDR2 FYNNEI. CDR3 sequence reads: CASSVQGSGELFF. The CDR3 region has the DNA TGTGCCAGCAGTGTACAGGGGTCCGGGGAGCTGTTTTTT.

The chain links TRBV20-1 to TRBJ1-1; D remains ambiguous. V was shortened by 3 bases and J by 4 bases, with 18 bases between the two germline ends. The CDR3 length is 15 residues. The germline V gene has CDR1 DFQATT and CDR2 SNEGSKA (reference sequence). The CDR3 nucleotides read TGCAGTGCTAGCACCGGAACAAGGGATAGCACTGAAGCTTTCTTT. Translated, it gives CSASTGTRDSTEAFF.

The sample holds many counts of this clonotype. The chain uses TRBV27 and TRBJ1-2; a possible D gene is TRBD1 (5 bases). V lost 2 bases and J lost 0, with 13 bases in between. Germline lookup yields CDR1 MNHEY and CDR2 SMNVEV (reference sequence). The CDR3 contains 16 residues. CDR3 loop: CASSLDFRATNYGYTF. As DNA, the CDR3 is TGTGCCAGCAGTTTAGACTTCAGGGCCACTAACTATGGCTACACCTTC.

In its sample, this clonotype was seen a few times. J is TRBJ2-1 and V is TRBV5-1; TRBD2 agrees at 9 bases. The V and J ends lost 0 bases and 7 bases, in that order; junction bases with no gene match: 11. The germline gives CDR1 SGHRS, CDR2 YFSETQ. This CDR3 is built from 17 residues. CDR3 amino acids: CASSLGYGTSIRNEQFF. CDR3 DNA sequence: TGCGCCAGCAGCTTGGGATACGGGACTAGCATACGTAATGAGCAGTTCTTC.

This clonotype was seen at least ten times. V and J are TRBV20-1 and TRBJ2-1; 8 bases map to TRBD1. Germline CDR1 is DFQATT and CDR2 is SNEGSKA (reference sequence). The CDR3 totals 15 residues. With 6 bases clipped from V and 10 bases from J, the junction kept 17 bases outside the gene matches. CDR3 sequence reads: CSAPALTTGVSEQFF. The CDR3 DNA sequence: TGCAGTGCCCCCGCGCTTACGACAGGGGTCAGCGAGCAGTTCTTC.

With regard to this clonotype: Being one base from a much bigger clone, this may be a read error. The CDR3 DNA reads as TGTGCCAGCTCACGGCTAGGGACACCCCAGTACAATGAGCAGTTCTTC. As protein: CASSRLGTPQYNEQFF. The chain employs TRBV18 and TRBJ2-1, with D possibly being TRBD1 (6 bases). CDR3 size: 16 residues. V lost 4 bases, J lost 4 bases, and 17 bases lay in between. In germline, CDR1 is KGHSH, CDR2 LQKENI.

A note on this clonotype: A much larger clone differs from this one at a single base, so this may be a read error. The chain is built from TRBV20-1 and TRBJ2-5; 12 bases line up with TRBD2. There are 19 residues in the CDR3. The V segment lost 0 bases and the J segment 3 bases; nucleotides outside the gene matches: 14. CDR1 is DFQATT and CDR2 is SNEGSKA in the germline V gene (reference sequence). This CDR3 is CSARDRLLAGGPDKETQYF. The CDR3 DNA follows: TGCAGTGCTAGAGATCGGTTGCTAGCGGGAGGGCCCGATAAAGAGACCCAGTACTTC.

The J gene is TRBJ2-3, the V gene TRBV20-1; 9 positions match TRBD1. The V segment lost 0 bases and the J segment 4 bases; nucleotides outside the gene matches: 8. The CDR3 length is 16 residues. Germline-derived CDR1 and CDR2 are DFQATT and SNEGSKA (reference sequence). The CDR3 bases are TGCAGTGCTAGAGAGTTCGGGACAGGGAGGGCAGATACGCAGTATTTT. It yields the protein CSAREFGTGRADTQYF.

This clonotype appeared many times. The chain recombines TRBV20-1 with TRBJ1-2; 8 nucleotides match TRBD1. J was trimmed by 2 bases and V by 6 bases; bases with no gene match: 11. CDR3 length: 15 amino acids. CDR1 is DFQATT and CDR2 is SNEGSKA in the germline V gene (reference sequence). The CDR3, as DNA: TGCAGTGCGACCCCCTTGGGACAGGAGAACTATGGCTACACCTTC. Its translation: CSATPLGQENYGYTF.

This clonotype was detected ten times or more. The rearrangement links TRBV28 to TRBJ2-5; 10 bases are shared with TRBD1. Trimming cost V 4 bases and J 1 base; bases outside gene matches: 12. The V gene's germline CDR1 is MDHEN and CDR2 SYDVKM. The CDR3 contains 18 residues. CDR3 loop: CASSSFGQGVSLQETQYF. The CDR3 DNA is TGTGCCAGCAGTTCGTTCGGACAGGGGGTCAGCCTCCAAGAGACCCAGTACTTC.